One and the same sample provided the 4 T cell receptor beta chains below, sequenced in a study of blood T cell repertoires in COVID-19. Generated by immunoSEQ multiplex PCR, the TCRdb table keeps only in-frame clones and is missing some. This sample yields thousands of clones, of which 80% to 90% are seen a single time; approximately 8% belongs to the top ten. Specimen: peripheral blood. Receptors were obtained from a human donor in a cohort sampled during active COVID-19. The donor label of this sample is uncertain.

The chain joins TRBV4-2 to TRBJ2-1; 7 positions agree with TRBD2. The J segment lost 5 bases and the V segment lost 3 bases, leaving 4 bases of the junction unmatched. The CDR3 is 14 amino acids. CDR1 and CDR2 (germline): LGHNA, YNFKEQ. The CDR3 protein is CASSQSGRDNEQFF. The CDR3 bases are TGTGCCAGCAGCCAGTCGGGGAGGGACAATGAGCAGTTCTTC.

The chain has TRBV6-5 and TRBJ1-1; 8 nucleotides line up with TRBD1. Germline-derived CDR1 and CDR2 are MNHEY and SVGAGI. J lost 2 bases, V lost 6 bases, and 8 bases had no gene match. This CDR3 contains 15 residues. The CDR3 loop is CASRNPGTGNTEAFF. The CDR3 DNA follows: TGTGCCAGCAGAAACCCCGGGACAGGAAACACTGAAGCTTTCTTT.

V gene TRBV21-1 combines with J gene TRBJ2-7; the table's D call, TRBD2, has no DNA check behind it. TRBV21-1 is a pseudogene. The CDR3 has 21 residues. Here the CDR3 DNA reads TGTGCCAGCAGCAAGCCGACAGAGGGGCGACTCCAGACTAGGTGCCGCTACGAGCAGTACTTC. Its protein product is CASSKPTEGRLQTRCRYEQYF.

CDR3 sequence (DNA): TGTGCCAGCAGCCAGTCCCGGGGACAGGGGTATGGCTACACCTTC. Translating it yields CASSQSRGQGYGYTF. The chain has TRBV4-2 and TRBJ1-2, with TRBD1 matching 10 bases. Germline CDR1 reads LGHNA; CDR2 reads YNFKEQ. This CDR3 comprises 15 residues. The ends lost 3 bases at V and 5 bases at J; junction bases unmatched: 6.